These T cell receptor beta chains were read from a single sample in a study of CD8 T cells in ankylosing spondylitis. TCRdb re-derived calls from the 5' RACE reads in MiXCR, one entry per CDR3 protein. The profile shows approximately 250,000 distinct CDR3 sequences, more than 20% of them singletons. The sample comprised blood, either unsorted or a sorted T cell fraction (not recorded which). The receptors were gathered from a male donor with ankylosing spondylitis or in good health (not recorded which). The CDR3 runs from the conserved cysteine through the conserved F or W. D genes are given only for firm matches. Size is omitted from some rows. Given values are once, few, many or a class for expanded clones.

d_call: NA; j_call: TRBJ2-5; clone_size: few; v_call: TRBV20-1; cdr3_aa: CSASRTGKETQYF; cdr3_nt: TGCAGTGCAAGCCGAACCGGGAAAGAGACCCAGTACTTC
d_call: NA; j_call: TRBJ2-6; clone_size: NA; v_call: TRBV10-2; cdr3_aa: CASSAGANVLTF; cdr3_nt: TGCGCCAGCAGTGCCGGGGCCAACGTCCTGACTTTC
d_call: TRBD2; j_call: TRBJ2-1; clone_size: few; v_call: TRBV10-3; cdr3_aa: CAIRGGSSYNEQFF; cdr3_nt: TGTGCCATCAGGGGGGGGAGCTCCTACAATGAGCAGTTCTTC
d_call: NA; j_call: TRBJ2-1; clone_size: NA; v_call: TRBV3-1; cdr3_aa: CTSSLALGGGHSYNEQFF; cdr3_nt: TGTACCAGCAGTTTAGCGCTTGGGGGGGGCCACTCCTACAATGAGCAGTTCTTC
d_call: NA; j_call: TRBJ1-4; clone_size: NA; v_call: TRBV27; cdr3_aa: CASSVRNEKLFF; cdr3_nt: TGTGCCAGCAGTGTCCGGAATGAAAAACTGTTTTTT
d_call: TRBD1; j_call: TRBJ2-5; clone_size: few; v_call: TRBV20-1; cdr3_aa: CSQSKPTGVGETQYF; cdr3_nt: TGCAGTCAATCAAAACCCACAGGGGTGGGGGAGACCCAGTACTTC
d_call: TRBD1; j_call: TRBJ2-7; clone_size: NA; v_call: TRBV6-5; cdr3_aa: CASSYSDRAYEQYF; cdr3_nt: TGTGCCAGCAGTTACTCTGACAGGGCTTACGAGCAGTACTTC
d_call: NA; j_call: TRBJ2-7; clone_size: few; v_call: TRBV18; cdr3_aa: CASSQVHYEQYF; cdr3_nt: TGTGCCAGCTCACAGGTCCACTACGAGCAGTACTTC
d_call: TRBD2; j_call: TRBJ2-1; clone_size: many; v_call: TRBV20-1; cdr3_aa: CSARLSGGAVNEQFF; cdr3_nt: TGCAGTGCTAGGTTAAGCGGGGGGGCTGTGAATGAGCAGTTCTTC
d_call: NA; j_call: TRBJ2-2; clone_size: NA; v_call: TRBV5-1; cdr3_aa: CASSLSGRPVGELFF; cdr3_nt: TGCGCCAGCAGCTTGTCCGGGAGACCGGTCGGGGAGCTGTTTTTT
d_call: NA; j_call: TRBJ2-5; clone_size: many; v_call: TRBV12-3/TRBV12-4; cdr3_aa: CASSLWAEETQYF; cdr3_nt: TGTGCCAGCAGTTTGTGGGCCGAAGAGACCCAGTACTTC
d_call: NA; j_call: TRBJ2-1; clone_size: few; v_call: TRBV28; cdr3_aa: CASSQYLNPNEQFF; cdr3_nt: TGTGCCAGCAGCCAATACCTAAACCCCAATGAGCAGTTCTTC
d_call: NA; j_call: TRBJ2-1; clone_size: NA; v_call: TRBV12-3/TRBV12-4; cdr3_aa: CASSPSTVHEQFF; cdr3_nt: TGTGCCAGCAGCCCGTCTACGGTTCATGAGCAGTTCTTC
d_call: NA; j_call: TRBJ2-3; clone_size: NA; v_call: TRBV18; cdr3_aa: CASSRGTTDTQYF; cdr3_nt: TGTGCCAGCAGCCGCGGGACAACAGATACGCAGTATTTT
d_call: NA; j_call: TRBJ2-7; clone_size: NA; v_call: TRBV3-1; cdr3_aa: CASSHNGQYEQYF; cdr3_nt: TGTGCCAGCAGCCACAACGGACAGTACGAGCAGTACTTC
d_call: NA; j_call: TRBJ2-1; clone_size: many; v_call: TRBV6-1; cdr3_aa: CAIKERQGKHNEQFF; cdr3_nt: TGTGCCATCAAGGAGAGGCAGGGGAAGCACAATGAGCAGTTCTTC
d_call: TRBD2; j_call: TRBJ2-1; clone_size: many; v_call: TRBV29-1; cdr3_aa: CSVGSEFSGGGNSEQFF; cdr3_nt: TGCAGCGTTGGATCTGAATTTAGCGGGGGGGGTAACAGTGAGCAGTTCTTC
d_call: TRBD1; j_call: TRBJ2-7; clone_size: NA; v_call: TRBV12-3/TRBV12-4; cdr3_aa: CASSMTGVGHEQYF; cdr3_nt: TGTGCCAGCAGCATGACAGGGGTCGGGCACGAGCAGTACTTC
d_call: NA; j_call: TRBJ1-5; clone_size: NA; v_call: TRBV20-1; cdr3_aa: CSARFRDGHQPQHF; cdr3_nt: TGCAGTGCTAGATTCCGGGACGGGCATCAGCCCCAGCATTTT
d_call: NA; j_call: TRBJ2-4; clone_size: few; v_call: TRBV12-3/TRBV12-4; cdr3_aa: CASSSSGAGNIQYF; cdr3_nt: TGTGCCAGCAGTTCGTCAGGGGCAGGAAACATTCAGTACTTC
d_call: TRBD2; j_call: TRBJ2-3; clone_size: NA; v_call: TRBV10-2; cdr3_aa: CASRGTSGTDTQYF; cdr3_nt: TGCGCCAGCAGGGGGACTAGCGGAACAGATACGCAGTATTTT
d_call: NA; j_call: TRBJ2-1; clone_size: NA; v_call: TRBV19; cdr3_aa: CASKTDISYNEQFF; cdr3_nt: TGTGCCAGTAAGACGGACATCTCCTACAATGAGCAGTTCTTC
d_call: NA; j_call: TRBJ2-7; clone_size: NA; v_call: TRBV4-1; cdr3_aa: CASSQWQAYEQYF; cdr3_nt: TGCGCCAGCAGCCAATGGCAGGCCTACGAGCAGTACTTC
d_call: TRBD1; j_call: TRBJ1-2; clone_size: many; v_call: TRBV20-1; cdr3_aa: CSASPDRDYGYTF; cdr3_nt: TGCAGTGCTAGCCCGGACAGGGACTATGGCTACACCTTC
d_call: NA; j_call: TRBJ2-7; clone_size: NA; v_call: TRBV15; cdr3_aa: CATSLGWNEQYF; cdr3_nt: TGTGCCACCAGCCTGGGGTGGAACGAGCAGTACTTC
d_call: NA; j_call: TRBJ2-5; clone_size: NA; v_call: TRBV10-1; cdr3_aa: CASSGGWTDPPRETQYF; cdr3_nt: TGCGCCAGCAGCGGAGGATGGACAGACCCTCCACGAGAGACCCAGTACTTC
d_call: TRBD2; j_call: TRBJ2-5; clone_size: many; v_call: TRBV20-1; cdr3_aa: CSASSGGGETQYF; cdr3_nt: TGCAGTGCTTCGAGCGGGGGCGGGGAGACCCAGTACTTC
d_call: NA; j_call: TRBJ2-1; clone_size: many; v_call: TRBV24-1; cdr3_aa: CATRTDSYNEQFF; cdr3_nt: TGTGCCACCAGGACGGACTCCTACAATGAGCAGTTCTTC
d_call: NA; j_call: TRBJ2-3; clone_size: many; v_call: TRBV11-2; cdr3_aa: CASTNGASPSTDTQYF; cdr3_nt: TGTGCCAGCACGAATGGGGCCAGCCCTAGCACAGATACGCAGTATTTT
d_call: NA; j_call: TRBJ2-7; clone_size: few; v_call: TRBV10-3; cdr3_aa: CAISESGTEQYF; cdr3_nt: TGTGCCATCAGTGAGTCGGGGACCGAGCAGTACTTC
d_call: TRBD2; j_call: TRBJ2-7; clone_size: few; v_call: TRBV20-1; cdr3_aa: CSARGRGASYEQYF; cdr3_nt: TGCAGTGCTAGGGGGCGGGGGGCTTCCTACGAGCAGTACTTC
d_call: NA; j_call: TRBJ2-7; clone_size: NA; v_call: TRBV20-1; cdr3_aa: CSAREQSEQYF; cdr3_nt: TGCAGTGCCAGGGAACAGAGCGAGCAGTACTTC
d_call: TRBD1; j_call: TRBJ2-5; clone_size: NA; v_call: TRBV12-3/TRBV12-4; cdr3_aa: CASSRGQYQETQYF; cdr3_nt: TGTGCCAGCAGCCGGGGACAGTACCAAGAGACCCAGTACTTC
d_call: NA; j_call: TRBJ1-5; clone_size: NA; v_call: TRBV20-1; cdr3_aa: CSAREGEGAGQPQHF; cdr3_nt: TGCAGTGCTAGAGAAGGGGAAGGGGCGGGTCAGCCCCAGCATTTT
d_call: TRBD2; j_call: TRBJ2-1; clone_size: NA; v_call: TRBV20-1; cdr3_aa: CSAQPGLGYNEQFF; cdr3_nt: TGCAGTGCTCAACCGGGACTAGGTTACAATGAGCAGTTCTTC
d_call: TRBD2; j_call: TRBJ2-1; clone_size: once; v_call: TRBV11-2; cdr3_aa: CASTPGLASITYNEQFF; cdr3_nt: TGTGCCAGCACCCCGGGACTAGCCTCTATTACCTACAATGAGCAGTTCTTC
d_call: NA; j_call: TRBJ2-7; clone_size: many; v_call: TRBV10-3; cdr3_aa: CAIGTTSYEQYF; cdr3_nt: TGTGCCATCGGAACCACCTCCTACGAGCAGTACTTC
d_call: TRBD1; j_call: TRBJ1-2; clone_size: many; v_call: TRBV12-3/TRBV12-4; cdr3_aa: CASTPTGGLYGYTF; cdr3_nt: TGTGCCAGCACTCCGACAGGGGGCCTCTATGGCTACACCTTC
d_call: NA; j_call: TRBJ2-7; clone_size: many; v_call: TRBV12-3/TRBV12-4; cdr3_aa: CASSLGRTWSYEQYF; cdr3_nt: TGTGCCAGCAGTTTAGGCCGAACCTGGTCCTACGAGCAGTACTTC
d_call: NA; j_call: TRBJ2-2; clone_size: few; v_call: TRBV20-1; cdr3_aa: CSALGGGHVYSGELFF; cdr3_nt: TGCAGTGCACTCGGAGGGGGCCACGTCTATTCCGGGGAGCTGTTTTTT
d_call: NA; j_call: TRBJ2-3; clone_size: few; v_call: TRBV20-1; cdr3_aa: CSADPGRRDTDTQYF; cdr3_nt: TGCAGTGCGGACCCGGGACGCCGTGACACAGATACGCAGTATTTT
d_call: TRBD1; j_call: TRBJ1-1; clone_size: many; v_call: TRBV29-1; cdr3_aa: CSVGGTGLMEAFF; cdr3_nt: TGCAGCGTTGGAGGGACAGGACTTATGGAAGCTTTCTTT
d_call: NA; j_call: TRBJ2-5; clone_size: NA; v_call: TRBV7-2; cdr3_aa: CASSPKRRKQETQYF; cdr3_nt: TGTGCCAGCAGCCCTAAACGACGGAAGCAAGAGACCCAGTACTTC
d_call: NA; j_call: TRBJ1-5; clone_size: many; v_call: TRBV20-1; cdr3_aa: CSARDVRGASQPQHF; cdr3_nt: TGCAGTGCTAGAGATGTGAGGGGGGCGAGTCAGCCCCAGCATTTT
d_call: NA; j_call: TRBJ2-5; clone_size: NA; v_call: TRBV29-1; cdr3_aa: CSVGGLLETQYF; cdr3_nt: TGCAGCGTTGGAGGACTACTAGAGACCCAGTACTTC
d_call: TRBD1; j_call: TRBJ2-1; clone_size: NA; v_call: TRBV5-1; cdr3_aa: CASSDGQGYNEQFF; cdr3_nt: TGCGCCAGCAGCGACGGACAGGGTTACAATGAGCAGTTCTTC
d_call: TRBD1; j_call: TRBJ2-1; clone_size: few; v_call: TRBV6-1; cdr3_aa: CASSNFGTGGYEQFF; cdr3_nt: TGTGCCAGCAGTAATTTCGGGACAGGGGGCTATGAGCAGTTCTTC
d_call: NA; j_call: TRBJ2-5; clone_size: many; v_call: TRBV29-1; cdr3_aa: CSLRQQETQYF; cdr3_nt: TGCAGCCTCCGACAGCAAGAGACCCAGTACTTC
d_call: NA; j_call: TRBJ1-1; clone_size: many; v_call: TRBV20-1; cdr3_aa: CSAPPPFKGRNTEAFF; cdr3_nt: TGCAGTGCCCCACCCCCCTTTAAGGGCCGGAACACTGAAGCTTTCTTT
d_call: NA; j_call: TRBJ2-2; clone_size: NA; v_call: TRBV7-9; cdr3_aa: CASSLVGRGELFF; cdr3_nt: TGTGCCAGCAGCTTAGTGGGCCGCGGGGAGCTGTTTTTT
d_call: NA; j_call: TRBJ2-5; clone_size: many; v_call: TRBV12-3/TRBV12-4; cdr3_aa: CASSSERQETQYF; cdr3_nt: TGTGCCAGCAGTTCGGAACGGCAAGAGACCCAGTACTTC
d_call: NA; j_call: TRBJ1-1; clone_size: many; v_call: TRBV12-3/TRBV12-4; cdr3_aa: CASSLASGNTEAFF; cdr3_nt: TGTGCCAGCAGTTTAGCGTCAGGGAACACTGAAGCTTTCTTT
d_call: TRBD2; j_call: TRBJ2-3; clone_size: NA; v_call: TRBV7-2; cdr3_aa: CASIHSGGDTQYF; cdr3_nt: TGTGCCAGCATCCATAGCGGGGGAGATACGCAGTATTTT
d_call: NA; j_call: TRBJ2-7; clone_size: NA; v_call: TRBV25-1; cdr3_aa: CASPRRSPVGEQYF; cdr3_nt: TGTGCCAGCCCCCGCCGGTCCCCAGTCGGAGAGCAGTACTTC
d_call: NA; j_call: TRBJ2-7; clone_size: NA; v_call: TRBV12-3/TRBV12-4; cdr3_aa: CASSSGNEQYF; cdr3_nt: TGTGCCAGCAGTTCCGGGAACGAGCAGTACTTC
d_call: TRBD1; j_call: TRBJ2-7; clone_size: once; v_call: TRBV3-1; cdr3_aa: CASSQDPGQDYEQYF; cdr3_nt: TGTGCCAGCAGCCAAGATCCGGGACAGGACTACGAGCAGTACTTC
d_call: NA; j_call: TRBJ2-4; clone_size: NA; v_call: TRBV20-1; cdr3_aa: CSRKGLAKNIQYF; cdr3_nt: TGCAGCCGGAAGGGCCTAGCCAAAAACATTCAGTACTTC
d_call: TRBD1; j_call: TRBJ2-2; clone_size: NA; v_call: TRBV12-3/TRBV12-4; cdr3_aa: CASSLGTGRGRELFF; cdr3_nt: TGTGCCAGCAGTCTCGGGACAGGGCGGGGGAGGGAGCTGTTTTTT
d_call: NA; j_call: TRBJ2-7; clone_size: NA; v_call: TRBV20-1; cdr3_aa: CSARVIGRGYEQYF; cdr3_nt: TGCAGTGCTAGAGTCATCGGTAGGGGCTACGAGCAGTACTTC